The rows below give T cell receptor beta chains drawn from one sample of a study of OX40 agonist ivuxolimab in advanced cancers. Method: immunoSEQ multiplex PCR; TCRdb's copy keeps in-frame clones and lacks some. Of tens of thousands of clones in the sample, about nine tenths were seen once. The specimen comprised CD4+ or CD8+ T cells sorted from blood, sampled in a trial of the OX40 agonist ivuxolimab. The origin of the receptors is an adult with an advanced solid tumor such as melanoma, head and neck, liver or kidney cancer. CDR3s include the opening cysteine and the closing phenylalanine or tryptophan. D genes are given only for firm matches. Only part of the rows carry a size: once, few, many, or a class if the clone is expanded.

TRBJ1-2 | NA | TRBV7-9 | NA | CASSLEPGTNTF | TGTGCCAGCAGCTTAGAGCCGGGTACTAACACCTTC
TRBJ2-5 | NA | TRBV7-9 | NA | CASSRGQGRGETQYF | TGTGCCAGCAGCCGGGGGCAGGGAAGGGGTGAGACCCAGTACTTC
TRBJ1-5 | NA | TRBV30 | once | CAWILGAKAQPQHF | TGTGCCTGGATTCTAGGGGCGAAGGCCCAGCCCCAGCATTTT
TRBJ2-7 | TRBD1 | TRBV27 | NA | CASSFDRGDYEQYF | TGTGCCAGCAGTTTCGACAGGGGTGACTACGAGCAGTACTTC
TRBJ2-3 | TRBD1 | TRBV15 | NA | CATSRYRGADTQYF | TGTGCCACCAGCAGATACAGGGGGGCAGATACGCAGTATTTT
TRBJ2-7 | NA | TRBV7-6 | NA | CASSTSQGSEQYF | TGTGCCAGCAGCACTTCCCAGGGAAGCGAGCAGTACTTC
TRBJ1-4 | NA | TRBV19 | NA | CASSIQDFSEKLFF | TGTGCCAGTAGTATCCAGGACTTTAGTGAAAAACTGTTTTTT
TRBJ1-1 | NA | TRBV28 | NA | CATLHPGKMNTEAFF | TGTGCCACACTCCACCCGGGGAAAATGAACACTGAAGCTTTCTTT
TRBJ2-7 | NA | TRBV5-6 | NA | CASSLWESPYEQYF | TGTGCCAGCAGCTTGTGGGAGAGCCCCTACGAGCAGTACTTC
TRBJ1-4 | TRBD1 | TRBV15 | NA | CATSPGQLNEKLFF | TGTGCCACCAGCCCGGGACAGCTAAATGAAAAACTGTTTTTT
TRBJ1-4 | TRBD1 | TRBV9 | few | CASSVWTGENEKLFF | TGTGCCAGCAGCGTATGGACAGGGGAGAATGAAAAACTGTTTTTT